This TCR beta chain was retrieved from a study of shared clonotypes between healthy human individuals. Points from the study as a whole: Compared with clonotypes that all four donors shared, non-shared clonotypes had lower generation probabilities.

The split of CD4+ cells yielded CD45RA+ naive and CD45RA-negative memory subsets. Comments on this clone: What it binds is unknown.

How the authors handled the data: Filtering was not the same, since immunoSEQ gave junction-only sequences without quality scores. Method: immunoSEQ multiplex PCR; TCRdb's copy keeps in-frame clones and lacks some. The DNA was the basis for D and trimming; V, J and clone size are from that table. The sample lists roughly 1,500,000 clones; 95% to 99% were seen once. Trimming removed 4 bases at V and 6 bases at J, with 15 bases between. Germline V gene data show CDR1 as MNHEY and CDR2 as SMNVEV (reference sequence). This CDR3 comprises 15 residues. The TCR sequence derives from a man aged 30-40 years in good health. The specimen was naive CD4+ T cells sorted from blood. Subset defined: CD45RA+ positively selected. V gene TRBV27 combines with J gene TRBJ1-4, with a tentative D call TRBD1 (6 bases). The DNA of the CDR3 is TGTGCCAGCAGTTCCCACAGGGCGGGGGATGAAAAACTGTTTTTT. This translates into CASSSHRAGDEKLFF.